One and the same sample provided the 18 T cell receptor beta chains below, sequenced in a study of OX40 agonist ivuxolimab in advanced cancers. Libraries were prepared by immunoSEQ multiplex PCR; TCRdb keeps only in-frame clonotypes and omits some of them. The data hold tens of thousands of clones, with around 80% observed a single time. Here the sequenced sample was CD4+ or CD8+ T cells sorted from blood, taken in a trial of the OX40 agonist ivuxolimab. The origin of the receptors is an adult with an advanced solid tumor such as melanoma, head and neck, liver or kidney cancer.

DNA of the CDR3: TGTGCCAGCAGCATGGGGCAAGTAAAACTGTTTTTT. Translation: CASSMGQVKLFF. The chain carries TRBV11-2 and TRBJ1-4; possible D gene TRBD1, 5 bases. Looked up from germline, CDR1 is SGHAT and CDR2 is FQNNGV. Trimming took off 5 bases at V and 10 bases at J, with 11 bases between the two ends. The CDR3 extends over 12 amino acids.

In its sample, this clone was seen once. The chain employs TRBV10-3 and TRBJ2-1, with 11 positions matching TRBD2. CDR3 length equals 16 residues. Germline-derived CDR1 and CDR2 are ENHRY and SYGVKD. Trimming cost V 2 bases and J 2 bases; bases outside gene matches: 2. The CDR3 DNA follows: TGTGCCATCAGTGAGCCGGGACTAGCGGCCTACAATGAGCAGTTCTTC. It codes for CAISEPGLAAYNEQFF.

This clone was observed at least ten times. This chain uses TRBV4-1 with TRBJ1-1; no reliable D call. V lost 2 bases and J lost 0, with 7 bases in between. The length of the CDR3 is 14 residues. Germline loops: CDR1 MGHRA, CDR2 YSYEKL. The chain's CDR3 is CASSQRTVNTEAFF. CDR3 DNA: TGCGCCAGCAGCCAAAGGACGGTGAACACTGAAGCTTTCTTT.

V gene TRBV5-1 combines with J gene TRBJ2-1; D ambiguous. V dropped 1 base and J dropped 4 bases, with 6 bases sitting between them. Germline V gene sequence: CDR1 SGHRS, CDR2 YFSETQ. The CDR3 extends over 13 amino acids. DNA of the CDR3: TGCGCCAGCAGCTTGAAAGGATACAATGAGCAGTTCTTC. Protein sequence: CASSLKGYNEQFF.

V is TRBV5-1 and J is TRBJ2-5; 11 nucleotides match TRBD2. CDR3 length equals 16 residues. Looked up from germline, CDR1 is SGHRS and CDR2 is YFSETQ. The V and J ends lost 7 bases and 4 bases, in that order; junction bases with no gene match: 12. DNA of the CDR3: TGCGCCAGCTTCGTTAGCGGGGGGGCCTCTATAGAGACCCAGTACTTC. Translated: CASFVSGGASIETQYF.

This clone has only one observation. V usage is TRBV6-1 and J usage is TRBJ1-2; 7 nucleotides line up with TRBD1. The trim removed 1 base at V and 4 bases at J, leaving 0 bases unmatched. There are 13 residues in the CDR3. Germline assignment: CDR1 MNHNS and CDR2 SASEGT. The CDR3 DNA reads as TGTGCCAGCAGTGAAGGGGACAGCTATGGCTACACCTTC. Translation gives CASSEGDSYGYTF.

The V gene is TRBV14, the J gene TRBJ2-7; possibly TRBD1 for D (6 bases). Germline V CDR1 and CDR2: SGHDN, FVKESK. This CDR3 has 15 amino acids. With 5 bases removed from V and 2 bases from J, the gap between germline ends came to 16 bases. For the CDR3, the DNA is TGTGCCAGCAGCTTGGGACACCTTCTGACCTACGAGCAGTACTTC. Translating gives CASSLGHLLTYEQYF.

CDR3 DNA: TGTGCCAGCAGCTTGGGGCTACCAGAGACGGCGAACGAGCAGTACTTC. Protein product: CASSLGLPETANEQYF. V usage is TRBV5-6 and J usage is TRBJ2-7, with D uncertain. V lost 0 bases, J lost 5 bases, and 18 bases lay in between. The CDR3 is 16 amino acids. Germline V gives CDR1 SGHDT, CDR2 YYEEEE.

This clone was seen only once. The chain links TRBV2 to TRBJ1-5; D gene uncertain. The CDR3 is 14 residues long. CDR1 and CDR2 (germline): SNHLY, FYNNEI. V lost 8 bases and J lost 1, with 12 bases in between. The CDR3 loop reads CASRGVRSNQPQHF. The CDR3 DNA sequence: TGTGCCAGCCGGGGAGTAAGGAGCAATCAGCCCCAGCATTTT. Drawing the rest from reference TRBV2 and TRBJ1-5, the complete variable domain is EPEVTQTPSHQVTQMGQEVILRCVPISNHLYFYWYRQILGQKVEFLVSFYNNEISEKSEIFDDQFSVERPDGSNFTLKIRSTKLEDSAMYFCASRGVRSNQPQHFGDGTRLSIL.

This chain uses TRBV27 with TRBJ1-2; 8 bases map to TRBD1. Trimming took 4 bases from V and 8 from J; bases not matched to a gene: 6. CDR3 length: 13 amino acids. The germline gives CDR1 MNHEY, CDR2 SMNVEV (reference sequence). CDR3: CASSYGQGSGYTF. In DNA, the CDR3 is TGTGCCAGCAGTTACGGACAGGGCAGCGGCTACACCTTC.

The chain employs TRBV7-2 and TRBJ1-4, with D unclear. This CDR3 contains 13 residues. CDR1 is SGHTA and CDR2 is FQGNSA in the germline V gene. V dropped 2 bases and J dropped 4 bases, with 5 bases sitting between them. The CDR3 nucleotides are TGTGCCAGCAGCTTAAGTTATAATGAAAAACTGTTTTTT. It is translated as CASSLSYNEKLFF.

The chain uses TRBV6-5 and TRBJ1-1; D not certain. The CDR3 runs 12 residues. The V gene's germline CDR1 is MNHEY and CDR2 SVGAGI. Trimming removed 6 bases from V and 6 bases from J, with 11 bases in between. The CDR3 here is CASRSILAEAFF. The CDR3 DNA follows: TGTGCCAGCAGAAGCATTTTAGCTGAAGCTTTCTTT.

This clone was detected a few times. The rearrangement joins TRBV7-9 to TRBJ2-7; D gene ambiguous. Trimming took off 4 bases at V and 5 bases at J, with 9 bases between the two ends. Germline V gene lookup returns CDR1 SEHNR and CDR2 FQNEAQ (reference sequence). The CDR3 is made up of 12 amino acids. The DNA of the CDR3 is TGTGCCAGCAGCTGGCTTAGGAACGAGCAGTACTTC. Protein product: CASSWLRNEQYF.

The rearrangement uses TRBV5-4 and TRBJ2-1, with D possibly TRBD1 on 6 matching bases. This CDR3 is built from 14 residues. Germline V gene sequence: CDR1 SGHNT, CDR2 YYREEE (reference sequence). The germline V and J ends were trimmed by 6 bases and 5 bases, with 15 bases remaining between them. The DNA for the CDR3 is TGTGCCAGCACCCCCGACAGGTTTAACAATGAGCAGTTCTTC. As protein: CASTPDRFNNEQFF.

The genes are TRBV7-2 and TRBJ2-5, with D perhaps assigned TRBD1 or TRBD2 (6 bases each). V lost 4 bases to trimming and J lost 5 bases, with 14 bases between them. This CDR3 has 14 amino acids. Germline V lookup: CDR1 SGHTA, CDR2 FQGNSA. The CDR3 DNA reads TGTGCCAGCAGCTACAGGGAGGACCGCGAGACCCAGTACTTC. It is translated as CASSYREDRETQYF.

The CDR3 spells CASSPGTGTRSTEAFF. As DNA, the CDR3 is TGTGCCAGCAGCCCAGGGACAGGGACGAGGTCCACTGAAGCTTTCTTT. This chain uses TRBV5-6 with TRBJ1-1; 9 nucleotides line up with TRBD1. CDR3 size: 16 residues. In germline, CDR1 is SGHDT, CDR2 YYEEEE. V shed 4 bases, J shed 4 bases, and the junction held 11 bases outside the gene matches.

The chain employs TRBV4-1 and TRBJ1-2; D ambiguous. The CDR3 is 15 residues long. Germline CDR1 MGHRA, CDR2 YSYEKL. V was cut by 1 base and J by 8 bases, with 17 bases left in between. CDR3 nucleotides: TGCGCCAGCAGCCAAGTTGCGGGGTTGGCTAAGGGCTACACCTTC. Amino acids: CASSQVAGLAKGYTF.

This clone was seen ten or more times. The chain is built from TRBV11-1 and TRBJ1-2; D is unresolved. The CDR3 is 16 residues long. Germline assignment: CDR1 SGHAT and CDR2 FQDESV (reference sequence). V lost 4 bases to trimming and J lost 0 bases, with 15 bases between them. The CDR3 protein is CASSSNLGPSNYGYTF. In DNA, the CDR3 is TGTGCCAGCAGCTCAAATTTGGGCCCGTCTAACTATGGCTACACCTTC.